Sequencing of this T cell receptor beta chain was carried out in a study of identifying expanded T cells in peripheral blood. The CDR3 sequence is 15 residues long. The ends were cut back, 0 bases at V and 10 bases at J, with 13 bases in the middle. The germline V gene has CDR1 MNHEY and CDR2 SVGAGI. Produced via immunoSEQ multiplex PCR; TCRdb's table is partial and in-frame only. The data hold approximately 91,000 clones, with approximately 90% observed a single time. The sample was blood. The chain recombines TRBV6-5 with TRBJ1-6; D may be TRBD1 (5 bases). The sequence came from a person between 18 and 75 years old in good health. The CDR3 loop reads CASSYSKRGESPLHF. The CDR3 bases are TGTGCCAGCAGTTACTCGAAACGGGGCGAATCACCCCTCCACTTT.